Listed here is a single TCR beta chain. At least ten counts were recorded for this clonotype. The clone's antigen remains unknown. Within one base of it there is no much larger clone, and no base qualities were kept. From the germline V gene, CDR1 is KGHDR and CDR2 is SFDVKD. After removal of 9 bases from V and 6 bases from J, the junction retains 15 bases not matched to a gene. The CDR3 sequence holds 15 residues, the cysteine and phenylalanine included. CDR3 DNA only is kept here, 45 bases in frame from base 1. Hyperthyroidism was considered stable if no progression to ophthalmopathy occurred within 18 months of follow-up. Hyperthyroidism patients were newly diagnosed, with disease duration under 2 months, and aged 18 to 65 years. Patients with other autoimmune diseases, uncontrolled infections, pregnancy or lactation were excluded. Diagnosis relied on clinical symptoms, serum thyroxine, TRAb, thyroid ultrasound and orbital computed tomography. Using Ficoll-Paque density gradient centrifugation, PBMCs were isolated from over 8.5 ml of fresh peripheral blood. Total RNA was extracted with Trizol reagent and quality-checked on an Agilent 2100 Bioanalyzer.

For repertoire sequencing, TCR beta CDR3 regions were amplified from RNA transcripts. HTBI primers and the Qiagen OneStep RT-PCR kit were used in a first-round RT-PCR, which was followed by a second-round multiplex PCR, size selection and purification. The libraries underwent paired-end sequencing with 100 bp reads on an Illumina HiSeq2000. In the paper's pipeline: SOAPnuke was used for read processing, and reads with adapters, uncalled bases, a mean Phred below 15, or no exact constant-primer or identifier match were discarded. COPE v1.2.5 was used to merge high-quality paired reads. Each unique nucleotide sequence was defined as a clonotype, and clonotypes were aligned to IMGT TRB V, D and J references with MiTCR v1.1. Analysis was restricted to V-J combinations with a frequency above 0.0001, which covered 98% to 99.2% of repertoires. For each V-J combination, a TCR clonal expansion and chaos score was defined as F50 clonal expansion divided by the chaos observed in the TCRdist matrix. Welch's t-statistics and random forest were used to reduce features to 10 to 15 V-J combinations, which were fed into a naive Bayes classifier. The similarity between thyroid and blood repertoires was quantified using the Morisita-Horn index. In-frame beta chains were kept once TCRdb had trimmed the public reads at Q25 with fastp and called clones with MiXCR. Records with the same CDR3 protein are collapsed into one entry carrying the most frequent genes and DNA. TCRdb, rather than the study authors, made the V and J calls. The table for this sample lists more than 15,000 distinct CDR3 sequences; 46% of them were counted only once. The ten top clones hold about 25% of the sample.

This record comes from a study of Graves' ophthalmopathy and Graves' hyperthyroidism listed by TCRdb under 2018. Study-wide context: Peripheral blood samples were taken at the time of initial diagnosis, before any treatment was given. The study used signatures of the TCR beta repertoire to tell Graves' ophthalmopathy apart from Graves' hyperthyroidism and to predict which patients would progress to ophthalmopathy. In total, 135 blood samples were TCR-sequenced: around 42 ophthalmopathy, some 75 hyperthyroidism and 17 hyperthyroidism-to-ophthalmopathy patients. To explore V-J signatures distinguishing ophthalmopathy from hyperthyroidism, a discovery set of about a hundred patients (43 ophthalmopathy, some 55 stable hyperthyroidism) was enrolled. For independent validation, a separate cohort was made up of around 19 hyperthyroidism patients plus 17 patients who later progressed from hyperthyroidism to ophthalmopathy. In over 5 hyperthyroidism patients, the T-cell repertoires found in thyroid tissue were compared with those found in blood. Following sample collection, hyperthyroidism patients were given methimazole at a starting dose of 30 mg daily, and ophthalmopathy patients were given high-dose intravenous methylprednisolone. The 90 or so discovery patients were randomly split 7:3 into training and test sets.

Results and caveats for the whole study, not just this receptor: Sample size was not predetermined statistically, and investigators were not blinded to group allocation. Most of the expanded thyroid clonotypes with a frequency above 0.001 were also detected in blood, and it was suggested that the thyroid immune response may be reflected by blood repertoires. Ophthalmopathy was separated from stable hyperthyroidism by the 13-signature model with about 90% sensitivity and 81% to 84% specificity in cross-validation and with 80%/75% in the test set. In validation, the model predicted ophthalmopathy progression with 70.59% sensitivity and roughly 72% specificity; some 13 predicted patients were CT-confirmed with GO in a median of around 6 months.

The sequenced sample consisted of peripheral blood. The V and J segments used are TRBV24-1 and TRBJ1-1; a stretch of 7 junction bases matches TRBD1. This receptor was identified in a woman aged 40-49 years with stable Graves' hyperthyroidism. Donor details come from another sample of the same person, matched by shared clones. CDR3 loop: CATRTGVGDFAEAFF. In nucleotide form, the sequence is TGTGCCACCCGCACAGGGGTAGGGGATTTCGCTGAAGCTTTCTTT.